These T cell receptor beta chains were read from a single sample in a study of T cell responses to AZD1222 COVID-19 vaccine. Clones were sequenced by immunoSEQ multiplex PCR, and TCRdb holds only the in-frame ones, with some missing. The sample includes fewer than 150,000 clones, around 89% seen only once; the top ten take 7.1%. The sequencing here drew on peripheral blood, taken 28 days after the second AZD1222 dose. The receptors were sampled from an adult who received the AZD1222 COVID-19 vaccine. CDR3s include the opening cysteine and the closing phenylalanine or tryptophan. Fields, in order: D gene, J gene, clone size, V gene, CDR3 protein, CDR3 DNA. D genes are given only for firm matches. Clone size appears in some rows only: once, few, many, or a class for an expanded clone.

-	TRBJ2-2	once	TRBV7-2	CASSLPPGELFF	TGTGCCAGCAGCCTCCCCCCCGGGGAGCTGTTTTTT
-	TRBJ2-1	-	TRBV19	CASSLPAPQTYNEQFF	TGTGCCAGTAGCCTCCCGGCCCCACAGACCTACAATGAGCAGTTCTTC
-	TRBJ2-3	-	TRBV7-2	CASSLGGTLWDTQYF	TGTGCCAGCAGCTTAGGCGGGACCCTCTGGGATACGCAGTATTTT
-	TRBJ2-7	-	TRBV13	CASSLRSFGGNSYEQYF	TGTGCCAGCAGCTTACGGTCATTTGGCGGTAACTCCTACGAGCAGTACTTC
-	TRBJ2-3	-	TRBV5-1	CASSLIITDTQYF	TGCGCCAGCAGCTTGATCATCACAGATACGCAGTATTTT
TRBD1	TRBJ1-4	-	TRBV28	CASRTFGTGGEKLFF	TGTGCCAGTAGAACATTCGGGACAGGGGGTGAAAAACTGTTTTTT
-	TRBJ1-1	-	TRBV10-3	CAIRPWGGVNTEAFF	TGTGCCATCAGGCCCTGGGGTGGGGTGAACACTGAAGCTTTCTTT
-	TRBJ1-5	-	TRBV27	CASSLHQYSNQPQHF	TGTGCCAGCAGTTTACACCAATATAGCAATCAGCCCCAGCATTTT
-	TRBJ1-5	-	TRBV19	CASAPQAQPQHF	TGTGCCAGCGCACCTCAAGCGCAGCCCCAGCATTTT
TRBD1	TRBJ1-1	-	TRBV5-1	CASRWTGGGEAFF	TGCGCCAGCAGATGGACAGGGGGAGGTGAAGCTTTCTTT
TRBD1	TRBJ1-2	-	TRBV29-1	CSVLTGGAFGYTF	TGCAGCGTCCTGACAGGGGGCGCTTTTGGCTACACCTTC
TRBD1	TRBJ2-7	-	TRBV7-3	CASSPDRGFLYEQYF	TGTGCCAGCAGCCCCGACAGGGGATTCCTTTACGAGCAGTACTTC
TRBD1	TRBJ2-7	-	TRBV2	CASSRASGTGVYEQYF	TGTGCCAGCAGTCGGGCCTCCGGGACAGGGGTGTACGAGCAGTACTTC
-	TRBJ1-1	-	TRBV9	CASSVGGSNTEAFF	TGTGCCAGCAGCGTAGGGGGTTCGAACACTGAAGCTTTCTTT
TRBD1	TRBJ2-7	-	TRBV6-5	CASTQDRTNEQYF	TGTGCCAGCACCCAGGACAGGACCAACGAGCAGTACTTC
TRBD1	TRBJ2-2	-	TRBV7-9	CASSSQGADTGELFF	TGTGCCAGCAGCTCACAGGGGGCGGACACCGGGGAGCTGTTTTTT
-	TRBJ2-7	-	TRBV6-1	CASSEWRDLGEQYF	TGTGCCAGCAGTGAATGGAGGGACCTCGGCGAGCAGTACTTC
TRBD1	TRBJ1-5	-	TRBV5-5	CASSSRPGQGAFNQPQHF	TGTGCCAGCAGCTCGAGACCGGGACAGGGGGCTTTCAATCAGCCCCAGCATTTT
TRBD2	TRBJ2-7	-	TRBV27	CASSIAAAGGTYEQYF	TGTGCCAGCAGTATTGCTGCGGCGGGGGGCACCTACGAGCAGTACTTC
TRBD1	TRBJ1-5	-	TRBV7-2	CASRKPQGASGNQPQHF	TGTGCCAGCAGGAAACCCCAGGGGGCATCGGGCAATCAGCCCCAGCATTTT
-	TRBJ2-7	-	TRBV29-1	CSTCQGGDEQYF	TGCAGCACTTGCCAGGGGGGAGACGAGCAGTACTTC
-	TRBJ1-4	few	TRBV4-2	CASNHEQGMNEKLFF	TGTGCCAGCAACCATGAACAGGGCATGAATGAAAAACTGTTTTTT
-	TRBJ2-3	once	TRBV7-2	CASSSGPGADTQYF	TGTGCCAGCAGTTCCGGGCCCGGGGCAGATACGCAGTATTTT
-	TRBJ2-7	-	TRBV7-8	CASSDRYEQYF	TGTGCCAGCAGCGACAGGTACGAGCAGTACTTC
-	TRBJ1-5	-	TRBV20-1	CSASSGVGQPQHF	TGCAGTGCTAGTTCAGGGGTTGGACAGCCCCAGCATTTT
TRBD2	TRBJ2-3	-	TRBV7-2	CASSLLGLAASTDTQYF	TGTGCCAGCAGCCTACTGGGACTAGCGGCTAGCACAGATACGCAGTATTTT
-	TRBJ1-2	-	TRBV12-3/TRBV12-4	CASNEGHGYTF	TGTGCCAGCAATGAGGGACATGGCTACACCTTC
-	TRBJ1-6	-	TRBV2	CASSQQGRNSPLHF	TGTGCCAGCAGTCAACAGGGTAGAAATTCACCCCTCCACTTT
-	TRBJ2-1	few	TRBV19	CASSIAGSSYNEQFF	TGTGCCAGTAGTATCGCAGGGAGCTCCTACAATGAGCAGTTCTTC
-	TRBJ1-5	-	TRBV19	CASSYSGGRAPIEDQPQHF	TGTGCCAGTAGTTATAGTGGGGGAAGGGCCCCTATAGAGGATCAGCCCCAGCATTTT
TRBD2	TRBJ2-1	once	TRBV7-3	CASSSAGLAGVNNEQFF	TGTGCCAGCAGCTCCGCCGGCCTAGCGGGGGTGAACAATGAGCAGTTCTTC
TRBD2	TRBJ2-7	-	TRBV11-3	CASSLGGGKSYEQYF	TGTGCCAGCAGCTTAGGGGGAGGGAAATCCTACGAGCAGTACTTC
-	TRBJ1-6	-	TRBV28	CASSLGASSYNSPLHF	TGTGCCAGCAGTTTGGGCGCGAGCTCCTATAATTCACCCCTCCACTTT
TRBD2	TRBJ2-7	-	TRBV15	CATSRDPLAVYEQYF	TGTGCCACCAGCAGAGATCCGCTAGCGGTCTACGAGCAGTACTTC
-	TRBJ2-6	-	TRBV7-2	CASSLTRGANVLTF	TGTGCCAGCAGCTTGACGAGAGGGGCCAACGTCCTGACTTTC
TRBD1	TRBJ2-2	-	TRBV27	CASSNRGDFGELFF	TGTGCCAGCAGTAACAGGGGGGACTTCGGGGAGCTGTTTTTT
-	TRBJ1-1	-	TRBV3-1/TRBV3-2	CASSQVRATEAFF	TGTGCCAGCAGCCAAGTAAGGGCCACTGAAGCTTTCTTT
TRBD1	TRBJ1-2	-	TRBV7-3	CASSPGTGEDYGYTF	TGTGCCAGCAGCCCTGGGACAGGGGAAGACTATGGCTACACCTTC
TRBD1	TRBJ2-5	-	TRBV24-1	CATSGVRGRETQYF	TGTGCCACCAGTGGCGTCAGGGGGCGAGAGACCCAGTACTTC
-	TRBJ2-3	-	TRBV18	CASSQGYSTDTQYF	TGTGCCAGCTCACAGGGGTATAGCACAGATACGCAGTATTTT
TRBD1	TRBJ1-2	-	TRBV5-8	CASSLGDRGPINYGYTF	TGTGCCAGCAGCTTGGGGGACAGGGGCCCAATTAACTATGGCTACACCTTC
-	TRBJ1-1	-	TRBV12-3/TRBV12-4	CATKTGENTEAFF	TGTGCCACCAAGACAGGAGAGAACACTGAAGCTTTCTTT
-	TRBJ2-7	-	TRBV7-9	CASSLTGLYEQYF	TGTGCCAGCAGCTTAACAGGCCTCTACGAGCAGTACTTC
-	TRBJ1-4	-	TRBV15	CATSRDSPRGEKLFF	TGTGCCACCAGCAGAGATTCCCCCAGGGGTGAAAAACTGTTTTTT
TRBD1	TRBJ1-2	-	TRBV11-3	CASSGRTGRNYGYTF	TGTGCCAGCAGCGGACGGACAGGACGAAACTATGGCTACACCTTC